This T cell receptor (beta chain) was recorded in a study of blood T cell repertoires in COVID-19 (dated by TCRdb to the early 2020s). Turning to the overall study: Collaborator samples came from the United States, Italy and Spain and covered acute and convalescent phases of COVID-19. The samples were drawn from two sources: the first 160 participants of the ongoing ImmuneRACE study, and over 950 subjects contributed by 6 global collaborators. A freely available public database, intended as a resource for researchers studying the immune response to SARS-CoV-2, is where the repertoires were released. The material from the prospective study consisted of cDNA or gDNA derived from T cells, B-cell-depleted T cells, or PBMCs. Deeply sampled blood TCRbeta repertoires from subjects exposed to, actively infected with, or recovered from COVID-19 were included in the dataset. A de-identified subject ID, COVID-19 status, age in years and sex were almost always included in the sample metadata. Where HLA class I and class II types were available, the types were taken from metadata supplied by the sample provider, not from assay-based typing. The investigation overall reported the following: The amount of clinical and demographic metadata varied by source and participant and was provided uncurated.

CDR1 and CDR2 (SGHRS, YFSETQ) derive from the germline V gene. The CDR3 starts with the cysteine, ends with the phenylalanine, and has 15 residues. Kept here is only the CDR3 DNA, which spans 45 bases and is read in frame from base 1. At the junction V is shortened by 4 bases and J by 7 bases; bases outside the gene matches: 7. To note about this clone: The specificity of this receptor is unknown. Per-base qualities were not stored, and no clone one base away is much larger.

Enrolling through a virtual design, the prospective study's participants ranged in age from roughly 18 to 100 years and lived across roughly 23 United States geographic areas. In the prospective study, participants were assigned to cohorts based on the clinical history participants reported in a screening survey and a study questionnaire. Recovered participants in ImmuneRACE Cohort 3 were defined as having two consecutive negative NP/OP PCR tests, clearance from a healthcare professional, or resolution of symptoms. Mobile phlebotomists in the prospective study collected whole blood, serum and a nasopharyngeal or oropharyngeal swab from every participant. Participants in the prospective study had the option to provide additional blood draws and questionnaires over a 2-month period. Before DNA extraction, blood samples from the prospective study were shipped at room temperature or frozen. TCRbeta CDR3 regions were amplified from genomic DNA by means of the immunoSEQ Assay, a bias-controlled multiplex PCR. Per the source publication's procedure: Nucleated cell counts per sample were estimated from amplification of reference gene primers within the assay. To quantify the absolute abundance of each unique TCRbeta CDR3 rearrangement, sequence reads were collapsed and filtered. For each sample, productive Simpson clonality was calculated as the square root of Simpson's diversity index across productive rearrangements. The immuneACCESS repertoire file appears here via TCRdb, limited to in-frame rearrangements. These files lack a portion of the clones; in checked studies, under half of the deficit traces to unresolved V genes, and the cause of the others is not known. That table furnishes V, J and clone size, whereas the DNA furnished D and trimming. This sample has about 230,000 clones in its table, and 70% to 90% of those were observed once. Under 14% of the sample lies in the top ten.

Sequencing was carried out using PBMCs or T cells enriched from blood (not recorded which). The sequence links TRBV5-1 to TRBJ2-1, with 11 bases aligning to TRBD2. The TCR comes from a man aged 25 to 40 who had recovered from COVID-19. In nucleotides, the sequence is TGCGCCAGCAGCAAGGGACTAGCGGTCGAGAATGAGCAGTTCTTC. Its coded protein is CASSKGLAVENEQFF.